Following are 16 T cell receptor beta chains from one sample sequenced in a study of blood T cell repertoires in COVID-19 (dated by TCRdb to 2020 to 2022). The method was the immunoSEQ multiplex PCR assay. TCRdb carries this immuneACCESS record with in-frame sequences only. Its versions omit some clonotypes, under half of them owing to an unresolved V gene in the studies checked, with the rest unexplained. The sample table holds 140,000 or so clones, of which 60% to 80% were seen once. The ten top clones hold about 8.7% of the sample. Material for sequencing was peripheral blood. The receptors come from a middle-aged man with active or convalescent COVID-19.

J is TRBJ1-3 and V is TRBV28; D uncertain. Germline CDR1 reads MDHEN; CDR2 reads SYDVKM. This CDR3 has 12 residues. V was pared by 1 base and J by 5 bases, with 3 bases between. Here the CDR3 reads CASSLFRNTIYF. CDR3 coding DNA: TGTGCCAGCAGTTTATTCAGAAACACCATATATTTT. The full variable domain, rest sourced from reference TRBV28 and TRBJ1-3, is DVKVTQSSRYLVKRTGEKVFLECVQDMDHENMFWYRQDPGLGLRLIYFSYDVKMKEKGDIPEGYSVSREKKERFSLILESASTNQTSMYLCASSLFRNTIYFGEGSWLTVV.

The V and J genes are TRBV7-3 and TRBJ2-7; TRBD2 might be the D (6 bases). Deletions cut 2 bases from V and 3 bases from J, with 11 bases between. The CDR3 spans 14 residues. Germline CDR1 reads SGHTA; CDR2 reads FQGTGA. The CDR3 protein is CASSLEEGVYEQYF. For the CDR3, the DNA is TGTGCCAGCAGCTTAGAGGAGGGAGTCTACGAGCAGTACTTC.

The chain uses TRBV18 and TRBJ2-7, with 8 bases identical to TRBD2. CDR1 KGHSH and CDR2 LQKENI come from the germline V gene. V lost 3 bases and J lost 0; bases outside the gene matches: 4. The CDR3 covers 15 residues. CDR3 residues: CASSPGTSFSYEQYF. CDR3 in DNA: TGTGCCAGCTCACCCGGGACTAGTTTCTCCTACGAGCAGTACTTC.

This clone turned up a few times. CDR3 nucleotides: TGTGCCAGCAGTCCCTGGGGGGATCAGCCCCAGCATTTT. This sequence encodes CASSPWGDQPQHF. The gene calls are TRBV6-5 and TRBJ1-5; the D gene is possibly TRBD1 (5 bases). Trimming cost V 5 bases and J 5 bases, with 10 bases left between them. The CDR3 has 13 amino acids. Germline CDR1 is MNHEY and CDR2 is SVGAGI.

The V and J genes are TRBV28 and TRBJ2-1, with 8 bases lining up with TRBD1. This CDR3 is 13 amino acids long. The germline gives CDR1 MDHEN, CDR2 SYDVKM. Trimming took 3 bases from V and 7 from J; bases not matched to a gene: 2. The CDR3 coding sequence is TGTGCCAGCAGTTTCAGGGGGCGAAATGAGCAGTTCTTC. Protein sequence: CASSFRGRNEQFF.

This clone was seen a handful of times. The chain joins TRBV7-9 to TRBJ1-1; D uncertain. V was pared by 5 bases and J by 1 base, with 14 bases between. Germline CDR1 is SEHNR and CDR2 is FQNEAQ (reference sequence). This CDR3 spans 15 amino acids. This CDR3 reads CASSLGSLWNTEAFF. In DNA form, the CDR3 reads TGTGCCAGCAGCCTCGGTTCTCTATGGAACACTGAAGCTTTCTTT.

This clone was detected a few times. The chain joins TRBV11-2 to TRBJ2-1; TRBD2 matches at 9 bases. This CDR3 region has 15 residues. Looked up from germline, CDR1 is SGHAT and CDR2 is FQNNGV. V shed 6 bases and J 4 bases; nucleotides not matched to a gene: 7. CDR3 region: CASSPRLAAYNEQFF. The CDR3 nucleotides are TGTGCCAGCAGTCCTCGACTAGCGGCTTACAATGAGCAGTTCTTC. Together with reference TRBV11-2 and TRBJ2-1, the CDR3 gives the full variable domain: EAGVAQSPRYKIIEKRQSVAFWCNPISGHATLYWYQQILGQGPKLLIQFQNNGVVDDSQLPKDRFSAERLKGVDSTLKIQPAKLEDSAVYLCASSPRLAAYNEQFFGPGTRLTVL.

The chain uses TRBV14 and TRBJ1-4; no reliable D call. The germline CDR1 and CDR2 sequences are SGHDN and FVKESK. This CDR3 spans 16 amino acids. Between the trimmed V and J ends, which lost 1 base and 7 bases, there was a span of 16 bases. The CDR3 here is CASSQAKQVVGEKLFF. The CDR3, as DNA: TGTGCCAGCAGCCAAGCGAAGCAGGTGGTGGGTGAAAAACTGTTTTTT.

V gene TRBV11-2 combines with J gene TRBJ2-7, with D perhaps matching TRBD1 (5 bases). Germline V gene sequence: CDR1 SGHAT, CDR2 FQNNGV. The CDR3 has 14 residues. Trimming stripped 3 bases from V and 5 bases from J, with 14 bases between. This chain's CDR3 is CASSFGGQGHEQYF. Here the CDR3 DNA reads TGTGCCAGCAGCTTTGGTGGGCAGGGTCACGAGCAGTACTTC. The variable domain in full, completed from reference TRBV11-2 and TRBJ2-7, reads EAGVAQSPRYKIIEKRQSVAFWCNPISGHATLYWYQQILGQGPKLLIQFQNNGVVDDSQLPKDRFSAERLKGVDSTLKIQPAKLEDSAVYLCASSFGGQGHEQYFGPGTRLTVT.

This clone was counted once. This chain links TRBV6-5 with TRBJ2-1, with D perhaps matching TRBD1 (6 bases). The CDR3 has 14 residues. V lost 6 bases and J 8 bases, leaving 17 bases between the germline ends. Germline V CDR1 and CDR2: MNHEY, SVGAGI. The CDR3 DNA follows: TGTGCCAGCAGCCAATCTACAGGGTATTATGAGCAGTTCTTC. This gives the protein CASSQSTGYYEQFF.

The chain recombines TRBV9 with TRBJ1-1, with a tentative D call TRBD1 (5 bases). CDR3 length equals 15 residues. V was clipped by 0 bases and J by 0 bases, with 9 bases between them. Germline loops: CDR1 SGDLS, CDR2 YYNGEE. The CDR3 nucleotides read TGTGCCAGCAGCGTAGGACGACAGATGAACACTGAAGCTTTCTTT. Amino acid sequence: CASSVGRQMNTEAFF.

This rearrangement joins TRBV12-3 or TRBV12-4 to TRBJ2-1; 10 positions agree with TRBD2. The CDR3 totals 13 residues. The V and J ends lost 6 bases and 7 bases, in that order; junction bases with no gene match: 3. The CDR3 sequence: CASSRLAGNEQFF. CDR3 sequence (DNA): TGTGCCAGCAGCCGACTAGCGGGTAATGAGCAGTTCTTC.

The count of this clone is one. J is TRBJ1-5 and V is TRBV9; D is unclear. Germline lookup yields CDR1 SGDLS and CDR2 YYNGEE. The CDR3 is 16 residues long. V was trimmed by 0 bases and J by 1 base, leaving 11 bases between them. Here the CDR3 reads CASSVGSGTSNQPQHF. As DNA, the CDR3 is TGTGCCAGCAGCGTAGGGAGCGGAACAAGCAATCAGCCCCAGCATTTT.

The rearrangement links TRBV3-1 (or the pseudogene TRBV3-2) to TRBJ1-5; 9 bases match TRBD1. V was pared by 5 bases and J by 1 base, with 6 bases of the junction left unmatched. Germline V CDR1 and CDR2: LGHDT, YNNKEL (reference sequence). CDR3 size: 16 residues. The CDR3 nucleotides are TGTGCCAGCAGCAAACAGGGGGCTGGGAGCAATCAGCCCCAGCATTTT. This sequence encodes CASSKQGAGSNQPQHF.

The chain recombines TRBV5-1 with TRBJ1-4; perhaps TRBD1 as D (6 bases). V lost 4 bases to trimming and J lost 7 bases, with 17 bases between them. The CDR3 contains 15 residues. Germline loops: CDR1 SGHRS, CDR2 YFSETQ. In nucleotides, the CDR3 is TGCGCCAGCAGCGGCCAGGGGTTAGGAAGTGAAAAACTGTTTTTT. Protein sequence: CASSGQGLGSEKLFF.

J is TRBJ1-5 and V is TRBV28; TRBD1 agrees at 9 bases. The CDR3 extends over 17 amino acids. The junction had 5 bases not matched to a gene; V was cut back by 2 bases and J by 0 bases. Germline V gene sequence: CDR1 MDHEN, CDR2 SYDVKM. CDR3 DNA: TGTGCCAGCAGTTTACTGACAGGGGGGGATAGCAATCAGCCCCAGCATTTT. It encodes CASSLLTGGDSNQPQHF.